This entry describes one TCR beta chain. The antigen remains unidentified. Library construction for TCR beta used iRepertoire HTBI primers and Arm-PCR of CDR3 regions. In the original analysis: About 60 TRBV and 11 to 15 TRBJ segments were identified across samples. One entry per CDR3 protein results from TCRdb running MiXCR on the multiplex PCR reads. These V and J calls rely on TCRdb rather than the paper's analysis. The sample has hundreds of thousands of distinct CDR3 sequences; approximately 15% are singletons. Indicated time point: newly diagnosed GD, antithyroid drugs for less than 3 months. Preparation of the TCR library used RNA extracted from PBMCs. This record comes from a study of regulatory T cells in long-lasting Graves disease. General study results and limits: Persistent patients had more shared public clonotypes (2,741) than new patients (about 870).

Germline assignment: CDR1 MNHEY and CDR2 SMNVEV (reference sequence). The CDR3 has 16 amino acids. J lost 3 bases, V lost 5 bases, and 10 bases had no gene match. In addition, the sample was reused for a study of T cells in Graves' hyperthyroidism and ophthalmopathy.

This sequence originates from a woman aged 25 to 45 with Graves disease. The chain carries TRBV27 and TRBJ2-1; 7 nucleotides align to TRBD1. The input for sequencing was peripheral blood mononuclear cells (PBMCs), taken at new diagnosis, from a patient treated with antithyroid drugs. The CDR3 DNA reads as TGTGCCAGCAGTCCAGTGACAGGGTTAATCTACAATGAGCAGTTCTTC. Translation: CASSPVTGLIYNEQFF.